The 6 T cell receptor beta chains listed next were all sequenced from one sample in a study of T-cell reconstitution after alpha-beta-depleted transplantation in children. Preparation of the TCRbeta library used unique molecular identifiers. Using its own MiXCR run on the PCR reads, TCRdb lists one record per CDR3 protein. Of approximately 190,000 distinct CDR3 sequences in the sample, roughly 9.1% were seen once. The source was PBMCs, mostly from graft donor cells, collected 360 days after TCRalphabeta/CD19-depleted stem cell transplant. The source of these receptors is a male patient between 2 and 15 years old who had a stem cell transplant for acute myeloid leukemia, so the T cells may come from the graft donor.

This clonotype was observed many times. This chain joins TRBV10-3 and TRBJ1-5; D remains unclear. The CDR3 covers 16 residues. Germline loops: CDR1 ENHRY, CDR2 SYGVKD. V was shortened by 0 bases and J by 0 bases, with 9 bases between the two germline ends. CDR3 DNA: TGTGCCATCAGTGAGTCACAAGGAAATAGCAATCAGCCCCAGCATTTT. Translated, it gives CAISESQGNSNQPQHF.

This sequence joins TRBV19 and TRBJ2-1; D is ambiguous. This CDR3 spans 15 amino acids. V lost 5 bases and J lost 0, with 11 bases in between. Germline CDR1 is LNHDA and CDR2 is SQIVND (reference sequence). CDR3 sequence reads: CASSATRSSYNEQFF. The CDR3 coding sequence is TGTGCCAGTAGTGCAACACGGAGCTCCTACAATGAGCAGTTCTTC.

This clonotype was detected many times. This chain uses TRBV10-3 with TRBJ2-7; 9 bases map to TRBD2. The CDR3 covers 12 residues. Germline V gene data show CDR1 as ENHRY and CDR2 as SYGVKD. V lost 3 bases to trimming and J lost 11 bases; unmatched junction nucleotides: 5. CDR3 DNA: TGTGCCATCAGTGACCGACTAGCGGTCGAGTACTTC. Translation: CAISDRLAVEYF.

The chain uses TRBV6-5 and TRBJ2-5, with D perhaps TRBD2 (6 bases). This CDR3 region has 16 residues. Trimming shortened V by 6 bases and J by 4 bases, and 21 bases separated the two germline ends. In germline, CDR1 is MNHEY, CDR2 SVGAGI. The CDR3 nucleotides read TGTGCCAGCAGAACTGCTCTCCGGGAGAGGCTAGAGACCCAGTACTTC. It yields the protein CASRTALRERLETQYF.

This clonotype was detected a few times. The V gene is TRBV12-3 or TRBV12-4, the J gene TRBJ2-7, with 7 bases matching TRBD2. CDR3 length: 14 amino acids. J gave up 2 bases and V 5 bases, and 6 bases lay outside the gene matches. This CDR3 is CASSVGDYPYEQYF. CDR3 nucleotide sequence: TGTGCCAGCAGTGTAGGGGACTACCCCTACGAGCAGTACTTC.

This clonotype came up a few times. The chain joins TRBV5-3 to TRBJ2-7, with 10 bases identical to TRBD2. TRBV5-3 is an ORF for which the function is uncertain. V trimming: 9 bases; J trimming: 4 bases; junction bases outside the gene matches: 16. CDR3 length equals 16 residues. The DNA of the CDR3 is TGTGCCATGGGCTTGGCCATATCTAGCGGGAGTTACGAGCAGTACTTC. Amino acid sequence: CAMGLAISSGSYEQYF.